Included here is one TCR beta chain sequence, with context. The sample belongs to a study of blood T cell repertoires in COVID-19. Across the whole study: COVID-19 samples, acute and convalescent, were from the United States, Italy and Spain. PBMCs, B-cell-depleted T cells, or T cells provided the cDNA or gDNA that made up the material.

In the original processing: The assay estimated nucleated cells by amplifying reference gene primers. TCRdb's copy holds only in-frame clones and misses some; the assay was immunoSEQ multiplex PCR. From that table come the V and J calls and clone size; the DNA was used to work out D and trimming. This sample has fewer than 250,000 clones, with 83% found just once. The CDR3 covers 16 residues. V gave up 2 bases and J gave up 9 bases; unmatched junction bases: 7. In germline, CDR1 is WNHNN, CDR2 SYGVQD (reference sequence). The source material was peripheral blood. This receptor was obtained from a human donor in a cohort sampled during active COVID-19. The rearrangement joins TRBV10-1 to TRBJ2-4, with 13 bases aligning to TRBD2. The CDR3: CASSEGLAGDSSIQYF. CDR3 sequence (DNA): TGCGCCAGCAGTGAGGGACTAGCGGGGGACTCGTCCATTCAGTACTTC.